Given below is one T cell receptor (beta chain) in context. V lost 5 bases and J 0 bases, leaving 11 bases between the germline ends. The CDR3 is 15 amino acids. Per germline, CDR1 SEHNR and CDR2 FQNEAQ (reference sequence). Preparation of the TCRbeta library involved a method that used unique molecular identifiers. TCRdb passed the PCR reads through MiXCR, listing each CDR3 protein once. The sample contains about 600,000 distinct CDR3 sequences, approximately 10% of which appear only once. The data originate from a study of T-cell reconstitution after alpha-beta-depleted transplantation in children. The sample in question was PBMCs from the stem cell graft donor, obtained from the stem cell graft. The clonotype originates from a human donor who donated a stem cell graft to a child with acute myeloid leukemia. The genes are TRBV7-9 and TRBJ1-5; no clear D. The chain's CDR3 is CASSPEGSSNQPQHF. The DNA of the CDR3 is TGTGCCAGCAGCCCCGAGGGCAGTAGCAATCAGCCCCAGCATTTT.